Below, 20 T cell receptor beta chains from the same sample are listed, as sequenced in a study of low-dose radiotherapy and immunotherapy resistance in tumors. TRAV- and TRBV-specific primers, spanning alpha and beta chains, primed first-strand cDNA. TCRs were amplified for approximately 21 PCR cycles with a constant-region primer and V-primer adapter. TCRdb redid the calling of the reads with MiXCR, one entry per CDR3 protein. This repertoire shows 54,000 or so distinct CDR3 sequences, around 27% found once; its top ten account for 5.7%. Time point of the sample: before trial treatment. The sequences come from PBMCs, collected before treatment. These receptor sequences come from a male donor with prostate cancer.

In this sample, this clonotype turned up once. The chain is built from TRBV28 and TRBJ2-3; 13 bases map to TRBD2. The germline V gene encodes CDR1 MDHEN and CDR2 SYDVKM. The CDR3 is 16 amino acids. The trim removed 7 bases at V and 8 bases at J, leaving 12 bases unmatched. The CDR3 nucleotides read TGTGCCAGCAACCAAGTAGGACTAGCGGGAGAGGGTACGCAGTATTTT. This sequence encodes CASNQVGLAGEGTQYF.

This clonotype was picked up many times. V and J are TRBV19 and TRBJ2-2, with 8 nucleotides matching TRBD1. Unmatched junction bases numbered 1, after V lost 7 bases and J lost 3 bases. This CDR3 spans 13 amino acids. Germline-derived CDR1 and CDR2 are LNHDA and SQIVND (reference sequence). The CDR3 DNA follows: TGTGCCAGTAACAGGGGGGACACCGGGGAGCTGTTTTTT. Encoded protein: CASNRGDTGELFF.

This clonotype occurred a few times. CDR3 nucleotide sequence: TGTGCCAGCAGCTTAGGACAGGGAAGCGGAGAGACCCAGTACTTC. It yields the protein CASSLGQGSGETQYF. This chain uses TRBV7-2 with TRBJ2-5; 7 bases line up with TRBD1. The germline CDR1 and CDR2 sequences are SGHTA and FQGNSA. The CDR3 spans 15 residues. V lost 1 base, J lost 4 bases, and 6 bases stayed unmatched.

This clonotype occurred a few times. The genes are TRBV5-4 and TRBJ1-2; a possible D gene is TRBD1 (5 bases). There are 15 residues in the CDR3. V was cut by 0 bases and J by 3 bases, with 12 bases left in between. Germline assignment: CDR1 SGHNT and CDR2 YYREEE (reference sequence). The chain's CDR3 is CASSLGAGSYYGYTF. The CDR3 nucleotides read TGTGCCAGCAGCTTGGGGGCAGGGAGCTACTATGGCTACACCTTC.

The chain joins TRBV5-1 to TRBJ2-1; D gene unclear. This CDR3 is built from 16 residues. Germline CDR1 is SGHRS and CDR2 is YFSETQ. V lost 4 bases and J 3 bases, leaving 17 bases between the germline ends. CDR3 residues: CASSTGPRTFYNEQFF. The CDR3 region has the DNA TGCGCCAGCAGCACCGGGCCCCGGACCTTCTACAATGAGCAGTTCTTC.

In its sample, this clonotype was seen many times. V usage is TRBV30 and J usage is TRBJ1-5; TRBD1 might be the D (5 bases). V lost 0 bases to trimming and J lost 2 bases, with 14 bases between them. This CDR3 comprises 16 residues. Per germline, CDR1 GTSNPN and CDR2 SVGIG (reference sequence). CDR3 coding DNA: TGTGCCTGGAGTGTTCGGGGCGGGATGGGCAATCAGCCCCAGCATTTT. Its protein product is CAWSVRGGMGNQPQHF.

This clonotype was counted ten times or more. The rearrangement uses TRBV9 and TRBJ1-6, with a tentative D call TRBD1 (6 bases). Per the germline V gene, CDR1 is SGDLS and CDR2 is YYNGEE. With 3 bases removed from V and 8 bases from J, the gap between germline ends came to 15 bases. This CDR3 region has 15 residues. The CDR3 DNA sequence: TGTGCCAGCAGCGCCGGGAATGCAGGGGATTCACCCCTCCACTTT. Its protein product is CASSAGNAGDSPLHF.

There are many counts of this clonotype. For the CDR3, the DNA is TGTGCCAGCAGCGAGAGAGAGGGGTCAGGGGCCAACGTCCTGACTTTC. Translating it yields CASSEREGSGANVLTF. This chain joins TRBV9 and TRBJ2-6; D may correspond to TRBD1 or TRBD2 (5 bases each). V lost 3 bases and J lost 4, with 14 bases in between. Germline V lookup: CDR1 SGDLS, CDR2 YYNGEE. The CDR3 loop spans 16 amino acids.

The table lists this clonotype with many counts. The chain has TRBV27 and TRBJ2-7; TRBD2 agrees at 15 bases. V lost 6 bases to trimming and J lost 6 bases; unmatched junction nucleotides: 6. CDR1 MNHEY and CDR2 SMNVEV come from the germline V gene (reference sequence). The CDR3 totals 15 residues. The CDR3 spells CASSGLAGGPGEQYF. The CDR3 region has the DNA TGTGCCAGCAGCGGACTAGCGGGAGGGCCGGGCGAGCAGTACTTC.

This clonotype was picked up many times. V gene TRBV7-9 combines with J gene TRBJ1-4; the D gene is possibly TRBD1 (6 bases). Germline assignment: CDR1 SEHNR and CDR2 FQNEAQ (reference sequence). The CDR3 totals 15 residues. The germline V and J ends were trimmed by 5 bases and 3 bases, with 13 bases remaining between them. The CDR3 DNA sequence: TGTGCCAGCAGCCCCGGACAGACGTCTAATGAAAAACTGTTTTTT. Its translation is CASSPGQTSNEKLFF.

This clonotype was detected many times. V usage is TRBV29-1 and J usage is TRBJ2-7; D could derive from TRBD1 or TRBD2 (5 bases each). V shed 3 bases and J shed 3 bases, with 15 bases lying between them. The CDR3 loop spans 14 amino acids. Per the germline V gene, CDR1 is SQVTM and CDR2 is ANQGSEA. In DNA form, the CDR3 reads TGCAGCGTTGATTCCCCGGGACGGAACTACGAGCAGTACTTC. Encoded protein: CSVDSPGRNYEQYF.

This clonotype has a count of ten or more. V gene TRBV14 combines with J gene TRBJ2-3; 7 bases line up with TRBD2. The CDR3 is made up of 18 amino acids. V lost 3 bases to trimming and J lost 3 bases; unmatched junction nucleotides: 15. In germline, CDR1 is SGHDN, CDR2 FVKESK. CDR3: CASSHSGGSSVVTDTQYF. In DNA, the CDR3 is TGTGCCAGCAGCCACTCGGGCGGGAGTTCTGTGGTTACAGATACGCAGTATTTT.

The chain joins TRBV7-3 to TRBJ2-1, with 13 bases fitting TRBD2. Per germline, CDR1 SGHTA and CDR2 FQGTGA. Unmatched junction bases numbered 5, after V lost 6 bases and J lost 9 bases. The CDR3 is 14 amino acids. The CDR3 region is CASRGLAGDGEQFF. CDR3 DNA: TGTGCCAGCAGAGGACTAGCGGGAGACGGTGAGCAGTTCTTC.

J is TRBJ2-5 and V is TRBV4-1; D is perhaps TRBD2 (5 bases). Trimming left V 0 bases short and J 6 bases short, with 20 bases between. The CDR3 totals 17 residues. Germline lookup yields CDR1 MGHRA and CDR2 YSYEKL. CDR3 sequence: CASSQEGKGSLRKTQYF. The CDR3 DNA follows: TGCGCCAGCAGCCAAGAAGGGAAAGGGAGTCTTCGGAAGACCCAGTACTTC.

Of note for this clonotype: This may be a read error, as it is one base from a much larger clone. The chain carries TRBV9 and TRBJ2-4, with a weak D call TRBD2 (6 bases). The ends were cut back, 0 bases at V and 9 bases at J, with 22 bases in the middle. Germline CDR1 and CDR2: SGDLS and YYNGEE. The CDR3 has 17 amino acids. CDR3 region: CASSVVAWGVQGIIQYF. The CDR3 DNA is TGTGCCAGCAGCGTAGTAGCCTGGGGGGTGCAGGGAATCATTCAGTACTTC.

The chain is built from TRBV19 and TRBJ1-4; 8 positions agree with TRBD1. This CDR3 region has 15 residues. After removal of 6 bases from V and 7 bases from J, the junction contained 10 bases not matched to a gene. CDR1 is LNHDA, CDR2 SQIVND, per germline (reference sequence). The CDR3 nucleotides read TGTGCCAGTAGCAAAGGGACAGGAGTGAGTGAAAAACTGTTTTTT. It specifies CASSKGTGVSEKLFF.

This clonotype was seen at least ten times. This chain links TRBV19 with TRBJ1-1, with 7 nucleotides matching TRBD1. CDR3 length equals 12 residues. The V segment lost 3 bases and the J segment 8 bases; nucleotides outside the gene matches: 3. Germline V lookup: CDR1 LNHDA, CDR2 SQIVND (reference sequence). CDR3 protein: CASSISRGEAFF. DNA of the CDR3: TGTGCCAGTAGTATCTCCAGGGGGGAAGCTTTCTTT.

This chain links TRBV13 with TRBJ1-4; D is unresolved. This CDR3 contains 16 residues. CDR1 and CDR2 from the germline V gene are PRHDT and FYEKMQ (reference sequence). Trimming removed 7 bases at V and 4 bases at J, with 19 bases between. This chain's CDR3 is CASKISAGLFNEKLFF. The CDR3, as DNA: TGTGCCAGCAAGATATCGGCAGGTCTCTTTAATGAAAAACTGTTTTTT.

This clonotype came up a few times. This chain connects TRBV27 to TRBJ2-7, with a possible D match to TRBD1 (6 bases). In germline, CDR1 is MNHEY, CDR2 SMNVEV (reference sequence). CDR3 length equals 13 residues. Trimming left V 7 bases short and J 5 bases short, with 15 bases between. CDR3 in amino acids: CASTAREGDEQYF. DNA for the CDR3: TGTGCCAGCACCGCCCGTGAGGGGGACGAGCAGTACTTC.

In this sample, this clonotype turned up many times. The V call is TRBV12-3 or TRBV12-4, the J call TRBJ1-1; TRBD1 matches at 7 bases. The V segment lost 10 bases and the J segment 0 bases; nucleotides outside the gene matches: 5. The CDR3 sequence is 13 residues long. The DNA of the CDR3 is TGTGCCACCCAGGGACAGATGAACACTGAAGCTTTCTTT. This translates into CATQGQMNTEAFF.